The clone carrying this T cell receptor (beta chain) was recorded only once. This specimen comes from a study of blood T cell repertoires in COVID-19. Study in general: Samples taken during acute and convalescent COVID-19 were collected in the United States, Italy and Spain. In each case, the material was cDNA or gDNA derived from T cells, B-cell-depleted T cells, or PBMCs.

V dropped 6 bases and J dropped 11 bases, with 13 bases sitting between them. Germline loops: CDR1 DFQATT, CDR2 SNEGSKA (reference sequence). The CDR3 is 10 residues long. The repertoire was sequenced with immunoSEQ multiplex PCR; TCRdb's copy has only in-frame clones and lacks some. The table includes over 90,000 clones, about 85% detected once. This chain joins TRBV20-1 and TRBJ1-1; no firm D call. The sequencing input was peripheral blood. The sequence came from a man aged 45-60 years in a cohort sampled during active COVID-19. The DNA for the CDR3 is TGCAGTGCACTCCTGGAGGAGGCTTTCTTT. Translation: CSALLEEAFF.